This T cell receptor beta chain was sequenced during a study of T cell changes during pregnancy in multiple sclerosis. Clones were sequenced by immunoSEQ multiplex PCR, and TCRdb holds only the in-frame ones, with some missing. The sample lists approximately 50,000 clones, around nine tenths occurring once. V lost 7 bases and J lost 5; bases outside the gene matches: 14. Per germline, CDR1 LNHNV and CDR2 YYDKDF (reference sequence). The CDR3 is 16 residues long. The sequences come from CD4+ T cells from peripheral blood mononuclear cells, collected after pregnancy. The V gene is TRBV15, the J gene TRBJ1-1; the match to TRBD1 covers 9 bases. This clonotype originated in a female donor with multiple sclerosis, enrolled in a pregnancy study. CDR3 loop: CATKDSPWTGETEAFF. In nucleotides, the CDR3 is TGTGCCACCAAGGATAGTCCCTGGACAGGGGAGACTGAAGCTTTCTTT.